The next 11 T cell receptor beta chains were all read from a single sample in a study of identical twins' blood T cells. TCRdb re-derived calls from the 5' RACE reads in MiXCR, one entry per CDR3 protein. The data contain fewer than 450,000 distinct CDR3 sequences, about 28% of them singletons. The material sequenced was PBMCs. These receptors all come from a woman between 18 and 49 years old in good health.

The rearrangement uses TRBV20-1 and TRBJ1-2; 7 bases agree with TRBD1. This CDR3 is 13 amino acids long. Trimming removed 0 bases from V and 4 bases from J; junction bases left unmatched: 2. The germline CDR1 and CDR2 sequences are DFQATT and SNEGSKA (reference sequence). In nucleotides, the CDR3 is TGCAGTGCTAGAGAGGGGACAGTCTATGGCTACACCTTC. Translating it yields CSAREGTVYGYTF.

This clonotype has a handful of counts. The rearrangement uses TRBV5-4 and TRBJ2-7; 9 nucleotides match TRBD1. The CDR3 is made up of 13 amino acids. V dropped 9 bases and J dropped 4; count of bases not matched to a gene: 8. Germline CDR1 is SGHNT and CDR2 is YYREEE (reference sequence). The DNA for the CDR3 is TGTGCCACCACCCGGGACAGGGCGTACGAGCAGTACTTC. This sequence encodes CATTRDRAYEQYF. The full variable domain, in which reference TRBV5-4 and TRBJ2-7 provide the parts outside the CDR3, is ETGVTQSPTHLIKTRGQQVTLRCSSQSGHNTVSWYQQALGQGPQFIFQYYREEENGRGNFPPRFSGLQFPNYSSELNVNALELDDSALYLCATTRDRAYEQYFGPGTRLTVT.

V is TRBV9 and J is TRBJ1-1; the D gene is possibly TRBD1 (6 bases). The length of the CDR3 is 14 residues. Germline CDR1 reads SGDLS; CDR2 reads YYNGEE. With 3 bases removed from V and 5 bases from J, the gap between germline ends came to 14 bases. The CDR3 is CASSGVNQGTEAFF. The CDR3 nucleotides are TGTGCCAGCAGCGGAGTGAACCAGGGGACTGAAGCTTTCTTT.

This clonotype was recorded a few times. The CDR3 is CASSLDLGRGVYNEQFF. The CDR3 DNA reads TGTGCCAGCAGCTTAGATCTGGGTAGAGGGGTTTACAATGAGCAGTTCTTC. This sequence joins TRBV11-2 and TRBJ2-1, with D perhaps being TRBD1 or TRBD2 (5 bases each). The CDR3 is made up of 17 amino acids. Per the germline V gene, CDR1 is SGHAT and CDR2 is FQNNGV. V lost 0 bases and J 4 bases, leaving 16 bases between the germline ends.

The chain is built from TRBV4-3 and TRBJ2-7; D remains unclear. This CDR3 contains 13 residues. Germline V gene lookup returns CDR1 LGHNA and CDR2 YSLEER. With 4 bases removed from V and 0 bases from J, the gap between germline ends came to 7 bases. The CDR3 DNA reads as TGCGCCAGCAGCCGGTCCAACTCCTACGAGCAGTACTTC. This gives the protein CASSRSNSYEQYF.

This clonotype has just a few counts. The chain uses TRBV7-2 and TRBJ1-4; no clear D gene. The CDR3 consists of 16 residues. V lost 5 bases, J lost 0 bases, and 13 bases lay in between. Looked up from germline, CDR1 is SGHTA and CDR2 is FQGNSA. The CDR3 DNA sequence: TGTGCCAGCAGCGCACAACCCCGCGCAACTAATGAAAAACTGTTTTTT. This gives the protein CASSAQPRATNEKLFF.

The V and J genes are TRBV7-2 and TRBJ1-1; D remains ambiguous. The CDR3 has 14 residues. V lost 3 bases and J 3 bases, leaving 11 bases between the germline ends. Germline V gene sequence: CDR1 SGHTA, CDR2 FQGNSA. CDR3 sequence (DNA): TGTGCCAGCAGCTTTGTTCCCTCGTACACTGAAGCTTTCTTT. This sequence encodes CASSFVPSYTEAFF.

The chain has TRBV20-1 and TRBJ2-7; the match to TRBD2 covers 7 bases. V was pared by 6 bases and J by 1 base, with 9 bases of the junction left unmatched. Germline V gene lookup returns CDR1 DFQATT and CDR2 SNEGSKA (reference sequence). The CDR3 consists of 14 residues. CDR3: CSAEGPSGSYEQYF. The CDR3 DNA reads TGCAGTGCCGAGGGTCCTAGCGGATCCTACGAGCAGTACTTC.

The chain employs TRBV2 and TRBJ2-2; D call uncertain. Germline V CDR1 and CDR2: SNHLY, FYNNEI. V was clipped by 6 bases and J by 5 bases, with 13 bases between them. This CDR3 spans 14 amino acids. The CDR3 here is CASRMLLITGELFF. CDR3 sequence (DNA): TGTGCCAGCAGAATGCTCCTTATTACCGGGGAGCTGTTTTTT. The complete variable domain, with remaining parts taken from reference TRBV2 and TRBJ2-2, reads EPEVTQTPSHQVTQMGQEVILRCVPISNHLYFYWYRQILGQKVEFLVSFYNNEISEKSEIFDDQFSVERPDGSNFTLKIRSTKLEDSAMYFCASRMLLITGELFFGEGSRLTVL.

The chain combines TRBV2 with TRBJ2-1, with 9 bases identical to TRBD1. V shed 7 bases, J shed 6 bases, and the junction held 13 bases outside the gene matches. CDR1 is SNHLY, CDR2 FYNNEI, per germline. This CDR3 is 16 amino acids long. The CDR3 DNA sequence: TGTGCCAGCACAATCACCGGGACAGGGTCAAGCAATGAGCAGTTCTTC. Its translation is CASTITGTGSSNEQFF.

This clonotype has a handful of counts. V gene TRBV7-2 combines with J gene TRBJ2-3, with D unresolved. V was pared by 4 bases and J by 2 bases, with 7 bases between. Germline CDR1 is SGHTA and CDR2 is FQGNSA. The CDR3 consists of 13 residues. The CDR3 spells CASSWRNTDTQYF. The CDR3 DNA is TGTGCCAGCAGCTGGCGAAACACAGATACGCAGTATTTT.